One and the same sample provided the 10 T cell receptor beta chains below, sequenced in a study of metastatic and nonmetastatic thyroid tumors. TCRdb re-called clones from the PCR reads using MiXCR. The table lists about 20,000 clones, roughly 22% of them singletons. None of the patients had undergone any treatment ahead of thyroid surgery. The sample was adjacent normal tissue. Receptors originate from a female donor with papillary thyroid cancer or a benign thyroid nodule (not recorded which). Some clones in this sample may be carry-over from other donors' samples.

DNA of the CDR3: TGTGCCAGCAGCTTCGGGGTCTACGAGCAGTACTTC. Translating it yields CASSFGVYEQYF. The chain joins TRBV5-5 to TRBJ2-7, with D possibly TRBD2 on 5 matching bases. CDR3 length equals 12 residues. Germline lookup yields CDR1 SGHKS and CDR2 YYEKEE (reference sequence). V lost 2 bases to trimming and J lost 3 bases, with 6 bases between them.

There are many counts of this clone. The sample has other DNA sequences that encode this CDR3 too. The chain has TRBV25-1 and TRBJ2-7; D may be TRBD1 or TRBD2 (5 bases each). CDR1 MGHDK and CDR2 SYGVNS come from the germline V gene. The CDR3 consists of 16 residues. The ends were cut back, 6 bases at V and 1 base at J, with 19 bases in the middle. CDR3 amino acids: CASRGYGTSKSYEQYF. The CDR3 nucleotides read TGTGCCAGCAGGGGCTACGGGACGTCCAAATCCTACGAGCAGTACTTC.

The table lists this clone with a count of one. CDR3 nucleotide sequence: TGTGCCAGCAGCTTAGTGGGGGGGTACGAGCAGTACTTC. Amino acids: CASSLVGGYEQYF. The rearrangement links TRBV7-2 to TRBJ2-7; TRBD2 matches at 7 bases. The ends lost 1 base at V and 4 bases at J; junction bases unmatched: 1. The CDR3 consists of 13 residues. Germline V gene data show CDR1 as SGHTA and CDR2 as FQGNSA. The variable domain in full, with the rest retrieved from reference TRBV7-2 and TRBJ2-7, is GAGVSQSPSNKVTEKGKDVELRCDPISGHTALYWYRQSLGQGLEFLIYFQGNSAPDKSGLPSDRFSAERTGGSVSTLTIQRTQQEDSAVYLCASSLVGGYEQYFGPGTRLTVT.

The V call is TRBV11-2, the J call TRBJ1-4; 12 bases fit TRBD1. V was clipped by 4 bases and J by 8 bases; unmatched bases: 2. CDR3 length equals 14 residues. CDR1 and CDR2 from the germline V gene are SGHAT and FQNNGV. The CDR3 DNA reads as TGTGCCAGCAGCTGGGACAGGGGGCGCGAAAAACTGTTTTTT. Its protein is CASSWDRGREKLFF.

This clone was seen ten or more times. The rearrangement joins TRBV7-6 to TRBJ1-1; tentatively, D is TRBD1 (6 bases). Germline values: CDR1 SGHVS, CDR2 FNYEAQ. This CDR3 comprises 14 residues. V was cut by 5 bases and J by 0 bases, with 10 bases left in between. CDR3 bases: TGTGCCAGCAGCCGGACAGTCATGAACACTGAAGCTTTCTTT. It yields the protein CASSRTVMNTEAFF.

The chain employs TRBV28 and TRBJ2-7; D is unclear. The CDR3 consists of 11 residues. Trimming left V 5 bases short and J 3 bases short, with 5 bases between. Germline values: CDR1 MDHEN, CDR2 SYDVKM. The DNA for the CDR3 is TGTGCCAGCAGTCGCTTCTACGAGCAGTACTTC. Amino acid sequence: CASSRFYEQYF.

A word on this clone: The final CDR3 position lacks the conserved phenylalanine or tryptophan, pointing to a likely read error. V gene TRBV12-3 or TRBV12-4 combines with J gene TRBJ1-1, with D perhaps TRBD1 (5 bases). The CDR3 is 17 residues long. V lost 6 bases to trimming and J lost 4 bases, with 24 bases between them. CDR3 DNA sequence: TGTGCCAGCAGCCCCTCGACTTCAGGGAAAGTGGCCACTGAAGCTTTCTCT. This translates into CASSPSTSGKVATEAFS.

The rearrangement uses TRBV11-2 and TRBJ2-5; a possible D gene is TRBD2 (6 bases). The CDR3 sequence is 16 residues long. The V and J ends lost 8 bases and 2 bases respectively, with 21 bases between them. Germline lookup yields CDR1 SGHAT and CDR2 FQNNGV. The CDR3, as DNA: TGTGCCAGCGGCTCCCAGGTTAGCGGCGATCAAGAGACCCAGTACTTC. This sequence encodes CASGSQVSGDQETQYF.

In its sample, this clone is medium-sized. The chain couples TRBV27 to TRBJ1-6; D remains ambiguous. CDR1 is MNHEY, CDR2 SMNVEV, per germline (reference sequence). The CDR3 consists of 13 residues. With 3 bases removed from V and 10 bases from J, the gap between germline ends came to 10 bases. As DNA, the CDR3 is TGTGCCAGCAGTTTCGGTTCAGACTCACCCCTCCACTTT. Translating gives CASSFGSDSPLHF.

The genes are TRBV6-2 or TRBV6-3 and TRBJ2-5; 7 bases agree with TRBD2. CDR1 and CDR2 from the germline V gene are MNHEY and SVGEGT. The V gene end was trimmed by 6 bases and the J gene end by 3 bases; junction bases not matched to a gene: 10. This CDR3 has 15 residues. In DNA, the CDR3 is TGTGCCAGCAGACGGGAGGAGGGAGTAAAAGAGACCCAGTACTTC. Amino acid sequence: CASRREEGVKETQYF.